This passage covers 32 T cell receptor beta chains from one sample sequenced in a study of T cell responses to AZD1222 COVID-19 vaccine. The assay was immunoSEQ multiplex PCR, and TCRdb's table has in-frame clones only and misses some. This table holds some 150,000 clones, roughly 90% found once. The material was peripheral blood, obtained 28 days after the second AZD1222 dose. These receptors came from an adult who received the AZD1222 COVID-19 vaccine.

The chain joins TRBV5-4 to TRBJ2-3, with 7 bases matching TRBD2. V was clipped by 5 bases and J by 4 bases; unmatched bases: 10. This CDR3 has 15 amino acids. Germline V gene data show CDR1 as SGHNT and CDR2 as YYREEE (reference sequence). The CDR3 spells CASSLKAGESDTQYF. The CDR3 nucleotides read TGTGCCAGCAGTCTAAAGGCGGGGGAGTCAGATACGCAGTATTTT. Based on the CDR3 plus reference TRBV5-4 and TRBJ2-3, the full variable domain is ETGVTQSPTHLIKTRGQQVTLRCSSQSGHNTVSWYQQALGQGPQFIFQYYREEENGRGNFPPRFSGLQFPNYSSELNVNALELDDSALYLCASSLKAGESDTQYFGPGTRLTVL.

The chain recombines TRBV20-1 with TRBJ1-5, with D unclear. This CDR3 is built from 13 residues. V was shortened by 3 bases and J by 4 bases, with 10 bases between the two germline ends. Germline V CDR1 and CDR2: DFQATT, SNEGSKA (reference sequence). The CDR3 nucleotides read TGCAGTGCTAGTTCCGTCAGGAATCAGCCCCAGCATTTT. Protein product: CSASSVRNQPQHF.

This chain joins TRBV5-4 and TRBJ1-2; D unclear. Germline values: CDR1 SGHNT, CDR2 YYREEE (reference sequence). CDR3 length: 17 residues. The ends were cut back, 4 bases at V and 1 base at J, with 20 bases in the middle. The DNA of the CDR3 is TGTGCCAGCAGCCCCCGAGCCCAAGGTATCCGTAACTATGGCTACACCTTC. Translating gives CASSPRAQGIRNYGYTF.

The chain couples TRBV19 to TRBJ1-3; D might be TRBD1 (6 bases). V was pared by 9 bases and J by 4 bases, with 25 bases between. Per germline, CDR1 LNHDA and CDR2 SQIVND (reference sequence). The CDR3 sequence is 17 residues long. The CDR3 DNA is TGTGCCAGCACCCCGGGAGGCAACAGGGCATCAGGAAACACCATATATTTT. Protein product: CASTPGGNRASGNTIYF.

This CDR3 reads CASSQDRTSYYNEQFF. In nucleotides, the CDR3 is TGTGCCAGCAGCCAAGATCGGACTTCTTATTACAATGAGCAGTTCTTC. The chain is built from TRBV4-2 and TRBJ2-1; tentative D call: TRBD2 (5 bases). Trimming removed 0 bases at V and 4 bases at J, with 13 bases between. Germline V lookup: CDR1 LGHNA, CDR2 YNFKEQ. The CDR3 sequence is 16 residues long.

This CDR3 is CASSPTGPEQTQYF. In DNA, the CDR3 is TGTGCCAGCAGTCCGACAGGGCCAGAACAGACCCAGTACTTC. J is TRBJ2-5 and V is TRBV7-2; 7 nucleotides match TRBD1. Trimming cost V 6 bases and J 6 bases; bases outside gene matches: 10. There are 14 residues in the CDR3. Germline V gene sequence: CDR1 SGHTA, CDR2 FQGNSA.

V usage is TRBV9 and J usage is TRBJ2-1; 7 bases map to TRBD1. The length of the CDR3 is 16 residues. The trim removed 4 bases at V and 0 bases at J, leaving 7 bases unmatched. The germline CDR1 and CDR2 sequences are SGDLS and YYNGEE. CDR3 amino acids: CASSSQGVSSYNEQFF. CDR3 nucleotide sequence: TGTGCCAGCAGCTCTCAGGGGGTTAGCTCCTACAATGAGCAGTTCTTC.

The chain is built from TRBV29-1 and TRBJ2-7; D call uncertain. Germline-derived CDR1 and CDR2 are SQVTM and ANQGSEA. This CDR3 comprises 14 residues. V was pared by 0 bases and J by 7 bases, with 16 bases between. CDR3 nucleotides: TGCAGCGTTGAAGATCCTTCCTTCCTGTCGGAGCAGTACTTC. Encoded protein: CSVEDPSFLSEQYF.

The chain has TRBV3-1 (or the pseudogene TRBV3-2) and TRBJ2-7, with 9 nucleotides matching TRBD2. The germline V gene encodes CDR1 LGHDT and CDR2 YNNKEL (reference sequence). J lost 0 bases, V lost 5 bases, and 11 bases had no gene match. The CDR3 extends over 17 amino acids. CDR3 protein: CASSYLGSSGVSYEQYF. Written as DNA, the CDR3 is TGTGCCAGCAGCTACCTGGGCTCTAGCGGGGTCTCCTACGAGCAGTACTTC.

The chain links TRBV5-1 to TRBJ2-5; 16 bases align to TRBD2. There are 16 residues in the CDR3. CDR1 is SGHRS, CDR2 YFSETQ, per germline. Trimming cost V 3 bases and J 5 bases; bases outside gene matches: 4. For the CDR3, the DNA is TGCGCCAGCAGCTCGGGACTAGCGGGAGGGAGGGAGACCCAGTACTTC. This encodes CASSSGLAGGRETQYF.

In DNA form, the CDR3 reads TGCGCCAGCAGCGACCGGACAGGGCTTTACGAGCAGTACTTC. Its translation is CASSDRTGLYEQYF. The chain recombines TRBV10-1 with TRBJ2-7; 8 bases are a match to TRBD1. V gave up 6 bases and J gave up 4 bases; unmatched junction bases: 8. Germline V gene lookup returns CDR1 WNHNN and CDR2 SYGVQD (reference sequence). CDR3 length equals 14 residues.

This clone was seen repeatedly, ten times or more. Other DNA variants within this sample encode the same CDR3. The chain's CDR3 is CASSGGNQPQHF. As DNA, the CDR3 is TGTGCCAGCAGCGGAGGTAATCAGCCCCAGCATTTT. V gene TRBV2 combines with J gene TRBJ1-5, with D uncertain. CDR3 length: 12 amino acids. Germline V gives CDR1 SNHLY, CDR2 FYNNEI. V was shortened by 6 bases and J by 4 bases, with 7 bases between the two germline ends.

The V call is TRBV12-3 or TRBV12-4, the J call TRBJ2-1; D not resolved. V lost 5 bases and J 1 base, leaving 6 bases between the germline ends. The CDR3 extends over 13 amino acids. Here the CDR3 DNA reads TGTGCCAGCAGTGTGGTTTCCTACAATGAGCAGTTCTTC. It translates to CASSVVSYNEQFF.

V usage is TRBV5-5 and J usage is TRBJ1-6, with a weak D call TRBD1 (6 bases). Trimming took off 3 bases at V and 13 bases at J, with 11 bases between the two ends. This CDR3 is built from 12 residues. Germline-derived CDR1 and CDR2 are SGHKS and YYEKEE (reference sequence). CDR3 amino acids: CASSSATGPLHF. Written as DNA, the CDR3 is TGTGCCAGCAGCTCGGCGACAGGTCCCCTCCACTTT.

This clone was recorded at least ten times. Other DNA variants within this sample encode the same CDR3. V and J are TRBV7-9 and TRBJ2-1; 11 bases agree with TRBD2. The CDR3 length is 16 residues. With 2 bases clipped from V and 2 bases from J, the junction kept 2 bases outside the gene matches. CDR1 is SEHNR and CDR2 is FQNEAQ in the germline V gene (reference sequence). The CDR3 DNA reads TGTGCCAGCAGCTTATCACTAGCGGGAGCCTACAATGAGCAGTTCTTC. Amino acid sequence: CASSLSLAGAYNEQFF.

The V call is TRBV29-1, the J call TRBJ1-2; no clear D gene. The germline V gene encodes CDR1 SQVTM and CDR2 ANQGSEA. This CDR3 comprises 14 residues. Trimming shortened V by 0 bases and J by 4 bases, and 12 bases separated the two germline ends. The CDR3 nucleotides read TGCAGCGTTGAAGAGCGAGGGTTTGGCTATGGCTACACCTTC. It translates to CSVEERGFGYGYTF. Full variable domain (missing parts from reference TRBV29-1 and TRBJ1-2): SAVISQKPSRDICQRGTSLTIQCQVDSQVTMMFWYRQQPGQSLTLIATANQGSEATYESGFVIDKFPISRPNLTFSTLTVSNMSPEDSSIYLCSVEERGFGYGYTFGSGTRLTVV.

This rearrangement joins TRBV10-3 to TRBJ2-7; TRBD2 is a possible D gene (5 bases). The CDR3 runs to 13 residues. Germline values: CDR1 ENHRY, CDR2 SYGVKD. V was shortened by 2 bases and J by 5 bases, with 10 bases between the two germline ends. CDR3 DNA sequence: TGTGCCATCAGTGAGGCTAGCTTCAACGAGCAGTACTTC. Its protein product is CAISEASFNEQYF.

This sequence joins TRBV29-1 and TRBJ1-2; D is possibly TRBD1 (6 bases). Germline V gives CDR1 SQVTM, CDR2 ANQGSEA. The CDR3 has 14 residues. The V end was cut by 0 bases, the J end by 7 bases, with 15 bases between. The CDR3 here is CSVEEGGGFVGYTF. CDR3 DNA sequence: TGCAGCGTTGAAGAAGGGGGGGGCTTCGTTGGCTACACCTTC.

The chain couples TRBV29-1 to TRBJ2-1; unclear D gene. The CDR3 totals 14 residues. V lost 4 bases and J lost 3, with 13 bases in between. Germline CDR1 SQVTM, CDR2 ANQGSEA. CDR3 in amino acids: CSVGNPQNYNEQFF. In DNA form, the CDR3 reads TGCAGCGTTGGTAACCCGCAAAACTACAATGAGCAGTTCTTC.

The chain joins TRBV18 to TRBJ1-2; the D gene is possibly TRBD1 (5 bases). The ends were cut back, 5 bases at V and 1 base at J, with 20 bases in the middle. Germline assignment: CDR1 KGHSH and CDR2 LQKENI. The CDR3 totals 17 residues. The CDR3 DNA follows: TGTGCCAGCTCATCCGGGGACCCCCCGTCAGTTAACTATGGCTACACCTTC. This translates into CASSSGDPPSVNYGYTF.

The J gene is TRBJ1-1, the V gene TRBV12-3 or TRBV12-4, with D possibly matching TRBD1 (5 bases). This CDR3 region has 11 residues. The V end lost 0 bases, the J end lost 11 bases, and 7 bases lay between the germline ends. Here the CDR3 DNA reads TGTGCCAGCAGTTTAGCGAGGGACGCTTTCTTT. It yields the protein CASSLARDAFF.

The chain has TRBV10-2 and TRBJ2-2; possible D gene TRBD1, 6 bases. Per germline, CDR1 WSHSY and CDR2 SAAADI. Trimming took 4 bases from V and 7 from J, leaving 10 bases between them. The CDR3 runs 13 residues. In DNA form, the CDR3 reads TGCGCCAGCAGTGGGACAGTGGACGGGGAGCTGTTTTTT. This codes for CASSGTVDGELFF.

The rearrangement uses TRBV7-3 and TRBJ1-1, with D perhaps TRBD1 (6 bases). The CDR3 is made up of 14 amino acids. Trimming pared 2 bases from V and 3 bases from J, leaving 10 bases between. The V gene's germline CDR1 is SGHTA and CDR2 FQGTGA. CDR3 loop: CASSLSGGYTEAFF. CDR3 nucleotide sequence: TGTGCCAGCAGCTTATCCGGGGGCTACACTGAAGCTTTCTTT.

The rearrangement links TRBV1 to TRBJ2-1; the table assigns TRBD1, which was not confirmed against the DNA. TRBV1 is noted as a pseudogene. The CDR3 has 16 residues. The CDR3 nucleotides are TGCACCAGCAGCTTTTGGGGCGCTCACCCTTACAATGAGCAGTTCTTC. This codes for CTSSFWGAHPYNEQFF.

V usage is TRBV11-2 and J usage is TRBJ2-3, with TRBD2 matching over 11 bases. The V and J ends lost 3 bases and 1 base, in that order; junction bases with no gene match: 6. Germline assignment: CDR1 SGHAT and CDR2 FQNNGV. The CDR3 extends over 17 amino acids. CDR3 amino acids: CASSFVVSGRGTDTQYF. CDR3 in DNA: TGTGCCAGCAGCTTTGTAGTTAGCGGGAGGGGCACAGATACGCAGTATTTT.

The J gene is TRBJ1-1, the V gene TRBV12-5, with D tentatively TRBD1 (5 bases). The V gene's germline CDR1 is LGHNT and CDR2 FRNRAP. The CDR3 length is 13 residues. V dropped 10 bases and J dropped 1 base, with 13 bases sitting between them. DNA for the CDR3: TGTGCTACCTCACCGGGGGGGAACACTGAAGCTTTCTTT. It codes for CATSPGGNTEAFF.

J is TRBJ1-1 and V is TRBV5-6; D not resolved. Germline V gene data show CDR1 as SGHDT and CDR2 as YYEEEE. The CDR3 totals 13 residues. Between the trimmed V and J ends, which lost 0 bases and 4 bases, there was a span of 7 bases. The CDR3, as DNA: TGTGCCAGCAGCTTGGGGGGTATCACTGAAGCTTTCTTT. Its translation: CASSLGGITEAFF.

The chain employs TRBV13 and TRBJ1-2; 7 bases align to TRBD1. The CDR3 covers 15 residues. V lost 2 bases and J lost 7; bases outside the gene matches: 10. CDR1 is PRHDT and CDR2 is FYEKMQ in the germline V gene (reference sequence). In DNA form, the CDR3 reads TGTGCCAGCAGCTTACTCCGGTACAGGGGCTCTGGCTACACCTTC. Protein sequence: CASSLLRYRGSGYTF.

V usage is TRBV5-1 and J usage is TRBJ1-4, with D possibly being TRBD1 (5 bases). The germline V gene has CDR1 SGHRS and CDR2 YFSETQ. V lost 2 bases, J lost 11 bases, and 7 bases lay in between. This CDR3 is 11 amino acids long. Here the CDR3 reads CASSLGAKLFF. Written as DNA, the CDR3 is TGCGCCAGCAGCTTAGGGGCTAAACTGTTTTTT.

The genes are TRBV5-1 and TRBJ1-4; D ambiguous. Trimming pared 1 base from V and 0 bases from J, leaving 7 bases between. The CDR3 totals 15 residues. Germline lookup yields CDR1 SGHRS and CDR2 YFSETQ. The CDR3 loop is CASSLMSATNEKLFF. DNA of the CDR3: TGCGCCAGCAGCTTGATGTCTGCAACTAATGAAAAACTGTTTTTT.

The genes are TRBV5-8 and TRBJ1-2; D is perhaps TRBD1 (5 bases). This CDR3 is 17 amino acids long. Per germline, CDR1 SGHTS and CDR2 YDEGEE. V was shortened by 4 bases and J by 2 bases, with 21 bases between the two germline ends. This CDR3 is CASSGNRKRGLNYGYTF. CDR3 nucleotides: TGTGCCAGCAGCGGAAACAGGAAACGGGGCTTGAACTATGGCTACACCTTC.

The sample holds one count of this clone. The chain is built from TRBV7-9 and TRBJ1-2; TRBD1 might be the D (5 bases). The CDR3 runs 16 residues. Germline V lookup: CDR1 SEHNR, CDR2 FQNEAQ (reference sequence). With 5 bases removed from V and 1 base from J, the gap between germline ends came to 17 bases. CDR3 in DNA: TGTGCCAGCAGCGACGACATAGGGGCGTATAACTATGGCTACACCTTC. The encoded protein is CASSDDIGAYNYGYTF.